Here is one T cell receptor (beta chain) with its context. This entry belongs to a study of blood T cell repertoires in COVID-19. Study background: Acute and convalescent COVID-19 specimens originated in the United States, Italy and Spain. T cells, B-cell-depleted T cells, or PBMCs provided the cDNA or gDNA that served as material.

The CDR3 loop spans 16 amino acids. From germline, CDR1 is SGDLS and CDR2 YYNGEE. V lost 0 bases to trimming and J lost 6 bases; unmatched junction nucleotides: 7. Original handling: Reference gene primer amplification gave estimated nucleated cell counts. Clones were read by immunoSEQ multiplex PCR, and TCRdb kept only the in-frame ones, dropping some. V and J calls and clone size are copied from that table; D and trimming were computed from the DNA. The top ten hold 12% of the sample, which has about 190,000 clones, less than 80% seen once. The sequence came from a woman aged 45-59 years with acute or convalescent COVID-19. This chain uses TRBV9 with TRBJ1-4; 8 bases match TRBD1. The sample comprised peripheral blood. The CDR3 spells CASSVEGDRRDEKLFF. CDR3 in DNA: TGTGCCAGCAGCGTAGAGGGGGACAGGAGAGATGAAAAACTGTTTTTT.